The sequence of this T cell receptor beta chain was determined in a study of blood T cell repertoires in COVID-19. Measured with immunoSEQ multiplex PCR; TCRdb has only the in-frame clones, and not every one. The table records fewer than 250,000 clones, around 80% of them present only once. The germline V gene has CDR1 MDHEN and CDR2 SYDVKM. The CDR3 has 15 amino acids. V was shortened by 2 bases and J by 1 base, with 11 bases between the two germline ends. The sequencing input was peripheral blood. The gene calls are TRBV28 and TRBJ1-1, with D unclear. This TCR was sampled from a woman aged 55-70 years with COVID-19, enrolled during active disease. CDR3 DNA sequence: TGTGCCAGCAGTTTAATAAGTAACAGGAACACTGAAGCTTTCTTT. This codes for CASSLISNRNTEAFF.